This TCR beta chain was profiled in a study of blood T cells in healthy people across ages. Alongside a J-beta primer mix, a sample-barcoded 5' primer served in a second PCR lasting roughly 6 to 12 cycles. TCRdb re-analysed the 5' RACE reads in MiXCR, keeping a single row per CDR3 protein. The top ten clones hold approximately 29% of a sample with approximately 690,000 distinct CDR3 sequences, around 38% of them seen once. The germline gives CDR1 LGHNA, CDR2 YSLEER. J was trimmed by 2 bases and V by 0 bases; bases with no gene match: 6. The CDR3 has 17 residues. Sequenced input: blood. The receptor was derived from a man at least 80 years old in good health. The chain uses TRBV4-3 and TRBJ2-4; TRBD1 aligns across 8 bases. Here the CDR3 reads CASSQEWTGRTKNIQYF. CDR3 nucleotides: TGCGCCAGCAGCCAAGAGTGGACAGGGAGAACCAAAAACATTCAGTACTTC.